The entry that follows covers one T cell receptor beta chain sequence. What it binds is unknown. These data come from a study of siplizumab effects on memory and regulatory T cells. Study findings and constraints: Proof of suppressive function in proliferating Tregs from siplizumab cultures was not established. Where siplizumab was present, mappable alloreactive CD4+ clones averaged approximately 66% Treg-derived, compared with roughly 26% in controls.

Trimming cost V 2 bases and J 0 bases, with 8 bases left between them. This CDR3 is built from 16 residues. From germline, CDR1 is KGHSH and CDR2 LQKENI. Clones were read by immunoSEQ multiplex PCR, and TCRdb kept only the in-frame ones, dropping some. This sample carries about 40,000 clones, more than 70% of them seen once, and the ten largest clones take roughly 0.23%. Sequences were generated from unstimulated naive, memory, effector memory and TEMRA subsets in a few donor pairs. The chain carries TRBV18 and TRBJ1-6, with no clear D. This clonotype was obtained from a human donor in good health. Sequences were obtained from naive CD4+ T cells sorted from blood. The CDR3 coding sequence is TGTGCCAGCTCACCAGCTGAATTCTCCTATAATTCACCCCTCCACTTT. It yields the protein CASSPAEFSYNSPLHF.